This is a list of T cell receptor beta chains from one sample in a study of blood T cell repertoires in COVID-19. Only in-frame clones appear in the TCRdb table, and some are missing; sequencing was by immunoSEQ multiplex PCR. Altogether some 310,000 clones are present, roughly nine tenths being singletons, with the ten largest covering less than 3.5%. The specimen was peripheral blood. The receptors shown here come from a woman aged 25 to 39 with COVID-19, enrolled during active disease. Both conserved end residues are part of each CDR3. A D gene is named only where the DNA matches it firmly. Only some rows state a clone size, as once, few, many or a class for expanded clones.

TRBJ2-5 13 TRBD2 TRBV5-4 once TGTGCCAGCAGTAGCCGGGGGGGGGAGACCCAGTACTTC CASSSRGGETQYF
TRBJ2-3 15 TRBD2 TRBV5-6 NA TGTGCCAGCAGCTTACTAGCGGGAGTTGCAGATACGCAGTATTTT CASSLLAGVADTQYF
TRBJ2-7 11 NA TRBV30 NA TGTGCCTGGAGTGTGGCTTACGAGCAGTACTTC CAWSVAYEQYF
TRBJ2-7 15 TRBD2 TRBV19 once TGTGCCAGTAGCGGCGCAGCGGGAGTTGTATACGAGCAGTACTTC CASSGAAGVVYEQYF
TRBJ2-2 15 TRBD1 TRBV5-1 once TGCGCCAGCAGCCTTGGGACAGGTTCCACCGGGGAGCTGTTTTTT CASSLGTGSTGELFF
TRBJ2-7 12 TRBD1 TRBV27 NA TGTGCCAGCAGCCGACAGGGCTACGAGCAGTACTTC CASSRQGYEQYF
TRBJ2-7 17 NA TRBV27 NA TGTGCCAGCAGTTGGAACCCAGGACCGGTGACTATCTACGAGCAGTACTTC CASSWNPGPVTIYEQYF
TRBJ1-5 17 TRBD1 TRBV19 NA TGTGCCAGTAGTTTGACGACAGGGGGTTCTAGCAATCAGCCCCAGCATTTT CASSLTTGGSSNQPQHF
TRBJ2-1 15 NA TRBV9 NA TGTGCCAGCAGCGCCCAGGAGAGCGGTAACAATGAGCAGTTCTTC CASSAQESGNNEQFF
TRBJ2-7 15 NA TRBV27 NA TGTGCCAGCAGTTTTGGGCCAGGGTCGGCCTACGAGCAGTACTTC CASSFGPGSAYEQYF
TRBJ2-1 15 NA TRBV10-1 NA TGCGCCAGCAGTGAGTCAATGAGCTCCTACAATGAGCAGTTCTTC CASSESMSSYNEQFF
TRBJ2-5 15 TRBD2 TRBV7-8 NA TGTGCCAGCAGCTTCAGCGGGAGCCGCAAAGAGACCCAGTACTTC CASSFSGSRKETQYF
TRBJ2-7 14 TRBD2 TRBV27 NA TGTGCCAGCAGGGGGCGCGGGAGCCAAGACGAGCAGTACTTC CASRGRGSQDEQYF
TRBJ1-2 16 NA TRBV6-1 NA TGTGCCAGCAGTGAATGGGGGCAGGGAACCGGCTATGGCTACACCTTC CASSEWGQGTGYGYTF
TRBJ2-7 13 NA TRBV5-7 NA TGTGCCAGCAGCTTGAAGGGGGTCTACGAGCAGTACTTC CASSLKGVYEQYF
TRBJ1-2 14 TRBD1 TRBV30 NA TGTGCCTGGGCGCGGGACAGCGTAAACCATGGCTACACCTTC CAWARDSVNHGYTF